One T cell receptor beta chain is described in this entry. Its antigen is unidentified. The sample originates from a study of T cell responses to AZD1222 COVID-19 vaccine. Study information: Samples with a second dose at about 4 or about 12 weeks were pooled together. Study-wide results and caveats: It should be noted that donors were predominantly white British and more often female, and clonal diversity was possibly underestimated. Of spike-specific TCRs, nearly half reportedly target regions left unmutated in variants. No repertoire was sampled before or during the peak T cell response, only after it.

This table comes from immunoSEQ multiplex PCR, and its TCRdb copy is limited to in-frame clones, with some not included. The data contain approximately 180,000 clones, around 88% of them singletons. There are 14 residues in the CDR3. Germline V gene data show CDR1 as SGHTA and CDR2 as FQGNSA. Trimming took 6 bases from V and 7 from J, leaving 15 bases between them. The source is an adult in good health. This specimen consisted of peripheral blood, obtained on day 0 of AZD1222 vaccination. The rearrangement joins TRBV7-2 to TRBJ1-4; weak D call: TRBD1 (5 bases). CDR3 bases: TGTGCCAGCAGACCAGACAGAGGTAGTGAAAAACTGTTTTTT. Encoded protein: CASRPDRGSEKLFF.